A single sample is the source of the 21 T cell receptor beta chains below, sequenced in a study of T cells after yellow fever vaccination. TCRdb used MiXCR to reprocess the 5' RACE reads, holding one entry per CDR3 protein. The repertoire has about 150,000 distinct CDR3 sequences, approximately 6.2% of them found once; the top ten carry roughly 3%. The source was CD4+ T cells sorted from PBMCs, collected on the day of the first yellow fever vaccination. These TCRs come from a man between 18 and 29 years old who received the YFV17D yellow fever vaccine.

V usage is TRBV6-5 and J usage is TRBJ1-1; D is possibly TRBD1 (6 bases). The V gene's germline CDR1 is MNHEY and CDR2 SVGAGI. This CDR3 region has 16 residues. The V and J ends lost 2 bases and 1 base respectively, with 14 bases between them. The chain's CDR3 is CASSYDGGRRNTEAFF. The CDR3 nucleotides read TGTGCCAGCAGTTACGACGGGGGGCGGAGGAACACTGAAGCTTTCTTT.

This clonotype was seen just once. A much larger clone differs from this one at a single base, so this may be a read error. The rearrangement joins TRBV7-6 to TRBJ2-2, with TRBD2 identical over 7 bases. Germline CDR1 reads SGHVS; CDR2 reads FNYEAQ. CDR3 length equals 16 residues. The DNA of the CDR3 is TGTGCCAGCAGCAATCGGCGGGGGTCAAACACCGGGGAGCTGCTTTTT. This translates into CASSNRRGSNTGELLF.

This clonotype was seen more than once but under ten times. This rearrangement joins TRBV7-2 to TRBJ1-2, with 7 nucleotides matching TRBD1. V gave up 4 bases and J gave up 7 bases; unmatched junction bases: 9. Looked up from germline, CDR1 is SGHTA and CDR2 is FQGNSA. The CDR3 covers 14 residues. The CDR3 spells CASSSNRGYSGYTF. In DNA, the CDR3 is TGTGCCAGCAGCTCTAACAGGGGTTACAGTGGCTACACCTTC.

This clonotype showed up many times. The rearrangement uses TRBV9 and TRBJ2-1, with D unclear. There are 12 residues in the CDR3. Trimming stripped 0 bases from V and 4 bases from J, with 2 bases between. Per the germline V gene, CDR1 is SGDLS and CDR2 is YYNGEE. CDR3 DNA sequence: TGTGCCAGCAGCGTAGGGTACAATGAGCAGTTCTTC. It translates to CASSVGYNEQFF.

This clonotype appeared many times. V and J are TRBV6-7 and TRBJ2-7; 9 bases are a match to TRBD1. TRBV6-7 is an ORF for which the function is uncertain. The V segment lost 0 bases and the J segment 0 bases; nucleotides outside the gene matches: 9. The CDR3 spans 18 residues. CDR3 amino acids: CASSYSIRDRVSSYEQYF. CDR3 in DNA: TGTGCCAGCAGTTACTCGATCCGGGACAGGGTTAGCTCCTACGAGCAGTACTTC.

This sequence joins TRBV7-2 and TRBJ2-7; possible D gene TRBD2, 7 bases. CDR1 is SGHTA, CDR2 FQGNSA, per germline. The CDR3 has 15 amino acids. Trimming cost V 7 bases and J 2 bases, with 18 bases left between them. The CDR3 DNA reads TGTGCCAGCACCCCCGGGGGGCAGGCCCCCTACGAGCAGTACGTC. Protein sequence: CASTPGGQAPYEQYV.

This clonotype was seen ten or more times. CDR3 residues: CASSSTTSPLHF. Here the CDR3 DNA reads TGTGCCAGCAGCTCTACTACTTCACCCCTCCACTTT. V usage is TRBV5-5 and J usage is TRBJ1-6; D remains unclear. V lost 3 bases to trimming and J lost 9 bases, with 7 bases between them. The CDR3 runs to 12 residues. Germline V lookup: CDR1 SGHKS, CDR2 YYEKEE (reference sequence).

In its sample, this clonotype was seen many times. CDR3 nucleotide sequence: TGTGCCAGCAGCATAGCGGGGGAGGCCAACGTCCTGACTTTC. It encodes CASSIAGEANVLTF. V usage is TRBV3-1 and J usage is TRBJ2-6; 9 bases map to TRBD2. CDR3 length equals 14 residues. Per the germline V gene, CDR1 is LGHDT and CDR2 is YNNKEL (reference sequence). The V segment lost 5 bases and the J segment 6 bases; nucleotides outside the gene matches: 2.

This clonotype was seen a handful of times. The genes are TRBV4-2 and TRBJ2-1; a possible D gene is TRBD2 (6 bases). V was shortened by 0 bases and J by 1 base, with 10 bases between the two germline ends. The CDR3 covers 16 residues. CDR1 is LGHNA and CDR2 is YNFKEQ in the germline V gene. CDR3 DNA: TGTGCCAGCAGCCAAGATACTCGGGGGTCCTACAATGAGCAGTTCTTC. Protein product: CASSQDTRGSYNEQFF.

This chain joins TRBV7-8 and TRBJ1-1, with D possibly being TRBD1 (5 bases). V dropped 5 bases and J dropped 3 bases, with 16 bases sitting between them. The CDR3 has 15 amino acids. The germline V gene has CDR1 SGHVS and CDR2 FQNEAQ. CDR3 nucleotide sequence: TGTGCCAGCAGCCAGAGGGTGAGGGGCGACACTGAAGCTTTCTTT. Translation: CASSQRVRGDTEAFF.

V gene TRBV13 combines with J gene TRBJ2-7; D unresolved. V lost 0 bases to trimming and J lost 3 bases, with 9 bases between them. There are 14 residues in the CDR3. CDR1 PRHDT and CDR2 FYEKMQ come from the germline V gene (reference sequence). DNA of the CDR3: TGTGCCAGCAGCTTAGGCCGGCCGAGCTACGAGCAGTACGTC. Its translation: CASSLGRPSYEQYV.

This clonotype was detected a few times. This chain uses TRBV6-1 with TRBJ1-1; no clear D. Trimming pared 6 bases from V and 0 bases from J, leaving 8 bases between. There are 13 residues in the CDR3. Germline V lookup: CDR1 MNHNS, CDR2 SASEGT. CDR3 DNA: TGTGCCAGCAGGTCAACTATGAACACTGAAGCTTTCTTT. This codes for CASRSTMNTEAFF.

Note on this clonotype: At one end, the junction sequence differs from germline, possibly due to a read error. CDR3 amino acids: CSARDLGAPYEHYF. For the CDR3, the DNA is TGCAGTGCTAGAGATTTGGGCGCGCCCTACGAGCATTACTTC. The gene calls are TRBV20-1 and TRBJ2-7; unclear D gene. Germline V gives CDR1 DFQATT, CDR2 SNEGSKA (reference sequence). The CDR3 runs to 14 residues.

Ten or more counts support this clonotype. The rearrangement joins TRBV15 to TRBJ2-4; a possible D gene is TRBD2 (6 bases). CDR1 is LNHNV and CDR2 is YYDKDF in the germline V gene (reference sequence). V was trimmed by 8 bases and J by 8 bases, leaving 19 bases between them. The length of the CDR3 is 14 residues. CDR3 sequence (DNA): TGTGCCACCGGCCGTGGGGCGGGGCCGGACATTCAGTACTTC. Amino acid sequence: CATGRGAGPDIQYF.

This clonotype was observed a handful of times. CDR3: CASSESYRGTEAFF. DNA of the CDR3: TGTGCCAGCAGTGAATCTTACAGGGGCACTGAAGCTTTCTTT. The J gene is TRBJ1-1, the V gene TRBV25-1, with 7 bases lining up with TRBD1. This CDR3 has 14 amino acids. Germline CDR1 MGHDK, CDR2 SYGVNS. V was clipped by 1 base and J by 4 bases; unmatched bases: 3.

This clonotype was counted ten times or more. J is TRBJ2-5 and V is TRBV4-1; D call uncertain. This CDR3 has 14 residues. V lost 1 base and J 3 bases, leaving 9 bases between the germline ends. Germline CDR1 and CDR2: MGHRA and YSYEKL. The CDR3 coding sequence is TGCGCCAGCAGCCAAGTACGGGCCGAAGAGACCCAGTACTTC. Amino acid sequence: CASSQVRAEETQYF.

This clonotype has a count of ten or more. The chain has TRBV5-5 and TRBJ2-7; TRBD1 matches at 11 bases. CDR1 is SGHKS and CDR2 is YYEKEE in the germline V gene (reference sequence). The CDR3 consists of 14 residues. Trimming took 4 bases from V and 1 from J; bases not matched to a gene: 1. DNA of the CDR3: TGTGCCAGCAGCCGGGACAGGGGGTCCTACGAGCAGTACTTC. This sequence encodes CASSRDRGSYEQYF.

This clonotype was seen at least ten times. The CDR3 sequence is CSVEDPGGSSYEQYF. Here the CDR3 DNA reads TGCAGCGTTGAAGATCCCGGGGGAAGCTCCTACGAGCAGTACTTC. V and J are TRBV29-1 and TRBJ2-7, with D possibly TRBD2 on 6 matching bases. V was shortened by 0 bases and J by 0 bases, with 12 bases between the two germline ends. This CDR3 is built from 15 residues. Looked up from germline, CDR1 is SQVTM and CDR2 is ANQGSEA.

The chain uses TRBV12-3 or TRBV12-4 and TRBJ2-2; maybe TRBD1 (6 bases). The CDR3 is made up of 16 amino acids. The germline V and J ends were trimmed by 6 bases and 4 bases, with 18 bases remaining between them. The CDR3 here is CASRPPGGGGTGELFF. The CDR3 DNA follows: TGTGCCAGCAGGCCACCGGGTGGGGGCGGCACCGGGGAGCTGTTTTTT.

The sample holds a few counts of this clonotype. This chain joins TRBV6-5 and TRBJ1-1; D not resolved. V was trimmed by 0 bases and J by 0 bases, leaving 11 bases between them. Germline CDR1 reads MNHEY; CDR2 reads SVGAGI. This CDR3 comprises 16 residues. CDR3 amino acids: CASSYSRGSMNTEAFF. The CDR3 coding sequence is TGTGCCAGCAGTTACTCGAGAGGGTCCATGAACACTGAAGCTTTCTTT.

The chain links TRBV7-2 to TRBJ2-3; the match to TRBD1 covers 7 bases. V dropped 7 bases and J dropped 1; count of bases not matched to a gene: 5. The CDR3 loop spans 14 amino acids. Germline loops: CDR1 SGHTA, CDR2 FQGNSA. This CDR3 reads CASTYRGGTDTQYF. The CDR3 coding sequence is TGTGCCAGCACCTACAGGGGAGGCACAGATACGCAGTATTTT.